These 19 T cell receptor beta chains were sequenced from one sample in a study of human T cells and chemical hapten exposure. Sample time point: pre-sensitization, week 0. The treatment is: therapeutic diphenylcyclopropenone sensitization with weekly scalp DPC. TCRdb re-derived calls from the RACE reads in MiXCR, one entry per CDR3 protein. The sample carries under 200,000 distinct CDR3 sequences, 25% to 30% recorded once. This specimen consisted of whole blood, obtained in connection with sensitization to the hapten diphenylcyclopropenone (DPC). These receptors were obtained from a woman aged 25-40 years with alopecia areata. Some clones in this sample may be carry-over from other donors' samples.

This clonotype has at least ten counts. This CDR3 is CASSLAGTGGETQYF. The CDR3 DNA is TGTGCCAGCAGCTTAGCCGGGACAGGGGGAGAGACCCAGTACTTC. The chain has TRBV7-2 and TRBJ2-5; 11 bases are a match to TRBD1. Per germline, CDR1 SGHTA and CDR2 FQGNSA. The trim removed 0 bases at V and 4 bases at J, leaving 1 base unmatched. The CDR3 has 15 amino acids.

This chain connects TRBV30 to TRBJ2-3; D may be TRBD2 (6 bases). Trimming removed 1 base from V and 0 bases from J, with 11 bases in between. The CDR3 loop spans 15 amino acids. CDR1 and CDR2 from the germline V gene are GTSNPN and SVGIG (reference sequence). The CDR3 DNA follows: TGTGCCTGGAGTGGATCTAGCGCCAGCACAGATACGCAGTATTTT. It translates to CAWSGSSASTDTQYF.

The V and J genes are TRBV4-3 and TRBJ2-1; D is possibly TRBD1 (5 bases). V lost 1 base and J 9 bases, leaving 13 bases between the germline ends. This CDR3 is 14 amino acids long. Germline CDR1 LGHNA, CDR2 YSLEER. The CDR3 spells CASSQGTPGGEQFF. CDR3 nucleotides: TGCGCCAGCAGCCAAGGGACACCCGGTGGTGAGCAGTTCTTC.

This clonotype has ten or more counts. This rearrangement joins TRBV7-9 to TRBJ2-1; D is perhaps TRBD2 (7 bases). Germline loops: CDR1 SEHNR, CDR2 FQNEAQ (reference sequence). This CDR3 region has 15 residues. V gave up 3 bases and J gave up 2 bases, with 11 bases separating them. The chain's CDR3 is CASSLGGGAYNEQFF. CDR3 sequence (DNA): TGTGCCAGCAGCTTGGGGGGGGGCGCCTACAATGAGCAGTTCTTC.

The chain carries TRBV7-9 and TRBJ1-6; D not certain. Looked up from germline, CDR1 is SEHNR and CDR2 is FQNEAQ (reference sequence). CDR3 length: 12 amino acids. The V end lost 3 bases, the J end lost 9 bases, and 6 bases lay between the germline ends. The CDR3 sequence is CASSFGPSPLHF. The CDR3 DNA follows: TGTGCCAGCAGCTTCGGGCCTTCACCCCTCCACTTT.

This clonotype appeared a few times. The chain carries TRBV7-9 and TRBJ2-3, with D perhaps TRBD2 (6 bases). Germline loops: CDR1 SEHNR, CDR2 FQNEAQ (reference sequence). The ends were cut back, 6 bases at V and 2 bases at J, with 12 bases in the middle. This CDR3 comprises 14 residues. CDR3 residues: CASRGLPATDTQYF. DNA for the CDR3: TGTGCCAGCAGGGGACTCCCGGCCACAGATACGCAGTATTTT. Together with reference TRBV7-9 and TRBJ2-3, the CDR3 gives the full variable domain: DTGVSQNPRHKITKRGQNVTFRCDPISEHNRLYWYRQTLGQGPEFLTYFQNEAQLEKSRLLSDRFSAERPKGSFSTLEIQRTEQGDSAMYLCASRGLPATDTQYFGPGTRLTVL.

The table lists this clonotype with a few counts. V gene TRBV10-3 combines with J gene TRBJ2-5, with 8 bases identical to TRBD2. Germline V lookup: CDR1 ENHRY, CDR2 SYGVKD. Unmatched junction bases numbered 9, after V lost 10 bases and J lost 2 bases. The CDR3 runs to 14 residues. The DNA for the CDR3 is TGTGCCACCACCCGGACTAGCCTACAAGAGACCCAGTACTTC. Its protein is CATTRTSLQETQYF.

In this sample, this clonotype turned up a few times. The chain combines TRBV5-1 with TRBJ2-1; D is ambiguous. V lost 0 bases and J lost 3, with 4 bases in between. This CDR3 has 13 amino acids. Looked up from germline, CDR1 is SGHRS and CDR2 is YFSETQ. DNA for the CDR3: TGCGCCAGCAGCTTGGTAGACTACAATGAGCAGTTCTTC. The encoded protein is CASSLVDYNEQFF.

This clonotype has only a few counts. The J gene is TRBJ2-7, the V gene TRBV4-1; a possible D gene is TRBD2 (6 bases). The CDR3 is 17 residues long. Trimming removed 1 base from V and 2 bases from J, with 18 bases in between. Germline V lookup: CDR1 MGHRA, CDR2 YSYEKL. The CDR3 bases are TGCGCCAGCAGCCAAGCAATCCTAGCTAGCGCACCCTACGAGCAGTACTTC. As protein: CASSQAILASAPYEQYF.

This rearrangement joins TRBV6-5 to TRBJ1-6; no firm D call. Per the germline V gene, CDR1 is MNHEY and CDR2 is SVGAGI. The CDR3 length is 13 residues. The V and J ends lost 2 bases and 7 bases respectively, with 6 bases between them. CDR3 nucleotide sequence: TGTGCCAGCAGTTACGACGGAAATTCACCCCTCCACTTT. This encodes CASSYDGNSPLHF.

This clonotype has just a few counts. The rearrangement uses TRBV6-6 and TRBJ1-2; possible D gene TRBD1, 6 bases. The CDR3 has 12 residues. Germline-derived CDR1 and CDR2 are MNHNY and SVGAGI (reference sequence). Deletions cut 2 bases from V and 13 bases from J, with 14 bases between. The CDR3 DNA sequence: TGTGCCAGCAGTTACGGACAGTCAAGTTGCACCTTC. Protein sequence: CASSYGQSSCTF.

In this sample, this clonotype turned up a few times. This chain connects TRBV28 to TRBJ1-2; 7 bases fit TRBD1. The CDR3 spans 22 residues. Looked up from germline, CDR1 is MDHEN and CDR2 is SYDVKM. V lost 3 bases to trimming and J lost 0 bases; unmatched junction nucleotides: 25. This CDR3 is CASSLSNRRGWDSRRANYGYTF. CDR3 in DNA: TGTGCCAGCAGTTTGTCTAATCGGAGAGGTTGGGACAGTCGGAGGGCTAACTATGGCTACACCTTC.

This clonotype was seen more than once but under ten times. The chain recombines TRBV7-6 with TRBJ2-7, with D tentatively TRBD2 (5 bases). Germline V CDR1 and CDR2: SGHVS, FNYEAQ. The CDR3 sequence is 13 residues long. Between the trimmed V and J ends, which lost 5 bases and 4 bases, there was a span of 12 bases. CDR3 amino acids: CASSMTEGYEQYF. Written as DNA, the CDR3 is TGTGCCAGCAGCATGACCGAGGGTTACGAGCAGTACTTC.

V and J are TRBV7-2 and TRBJ1-5; the D gene is possibly TRBD1 (5 bases). The germline CDR1 and CDR2 sequences are SGHTA and FQGNSA. V was shortened by 5 bases and J by 6 bases, with 20 bases between the two germline ends. This CDR3 has 16 residues. CDR3 amino acids: CASSAAVGAPGQPQHF. For the CDR3, the DNA is TGTGCCAGCAGCGCCGCGGTTGGGGCCCCGGGTCAGCCCCAGCATTTT.

V and J are TRBV12-3 or TRBV12-4 and TRBJ2-2; D call uncertain. Trimming took off 5 bases at V and 0 bases at J, with 10 bases between the two ends. The CDR3 has 15 residues. The CDR3 protein is CASSMTETNTGELFF. CDR3 in DNA: TGTGCCAGCAGTATGACGGAGACGAACACCGGGGAGCTGTTTTTT.

The chain uses TRBV29-1 and TRBJ2-1, with 8 bases that match TRBD1. From germline, CDR1 is SQVTM and CDR2 ANQGSEA. J gave up 6 bases and V 6 bases, and 10 bases lay outside the gene matches. The CDR3 runs 14 residues. The DNA for the CDR3 is TGCAGCGTAGCCGGACAGGGTCTAAGCAATGAGCAGTTCTTC. Its protein is CSVAGQGLSNEQFF.

This rearrangement joins TRBV20-1 to TRBJ1-2; tentative D call: TRBD1 (5 bases). The ends were cut back, 4 bases at V and 4 bases at J, with 13 bases in the middle. This CDR3 has 13 residues. Germline V gene sequence: CDR1 DFQATT, CDR2 SNEGSKA (reference sequence). The CDR3 is CSATDSYRYGYTF. In DNA, the CDR3 is TGCAGTGCTACCGACAGCTATCGCTATGGCTACACCTTC.

The rearrangement joins TRBV20-1 to TRBJ1-6; 10 positions match TRBD1. The CDR3 is 15 amino acids. V was clipped by 6 bases and J by 3 bases; unmatched bases: 5. CDR1 is DFQATT and CDR2 is SNEGSKA in the germline V gene (reference sequence). The CDR3 nucleotides are TGCAGTGCCGGACAGGGGGTCGACTATAATTCACCCCTCCACTTT. Translating it yields CSAGQGVDYNSPLHF.

This chain links TRBV24-1 with TRBJ2-2; D might be TRBD2 (6 bases). Germline-derived CDR1 and CDR2 are KGHDR and SFDVKD. With 5 bases removed from V and 0 bases from J, the gap between germline ends came to 9 bases. The CDR3 loop spans 15 amino acids. The CDR3 DNA follows: TGTGCCACCAGTGCACGACTAGCGAACACCGGGGAGCTGTTTTTT. Translation gives CATSARLANTGELFF.